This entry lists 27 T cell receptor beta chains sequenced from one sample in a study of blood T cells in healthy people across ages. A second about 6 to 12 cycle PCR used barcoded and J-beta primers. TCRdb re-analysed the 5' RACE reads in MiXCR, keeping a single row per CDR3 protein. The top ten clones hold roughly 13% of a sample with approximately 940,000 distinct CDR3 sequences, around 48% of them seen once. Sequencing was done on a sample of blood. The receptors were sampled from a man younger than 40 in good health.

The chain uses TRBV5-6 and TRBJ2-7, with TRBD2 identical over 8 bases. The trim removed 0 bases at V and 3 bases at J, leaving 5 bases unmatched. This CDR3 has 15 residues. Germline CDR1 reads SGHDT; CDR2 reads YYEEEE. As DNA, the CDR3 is TGTGCCAGCAGCTTGGCCGGGAGGGATTACTACGAGCAGTACTTC. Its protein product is CASSLAGRDYYEQYF.

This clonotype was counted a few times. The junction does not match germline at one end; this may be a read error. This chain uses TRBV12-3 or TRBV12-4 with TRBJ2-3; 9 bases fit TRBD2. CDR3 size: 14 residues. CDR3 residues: CASRASGGTDTQYF. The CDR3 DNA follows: TGCGCCAGCAGGGCTAGCGGGGGCACAGATACGCAGTATTTT.

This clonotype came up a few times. CDR3 bases: TGCAGCGTTTCTGGACAGCAGAACACTGAAGCTTTCTTT. Translation gives CSVSGQQNTEAFF. V and J are TRBV29-1 and TRBJ1-1; D might be TRBD1 (6 bases). This CDR3 spans 13 amino acids. The V gene's germline CDR1 is SQVTM and CDR2 ANQGSEA. With 5 bases removed from V and 1 base from J, the gap between germline ends came to 11 bases. Based on the CDR3 plus reference TRBV29-1 and TRBJ1-1, the full variable domain is SAVISQKPSRDICQRGTSLTIQCQVDSQVTMMFWYRQQPGQSLTLIATANQGSEATYESGFVIDKFPISRPNLTFSTLTVSNMSPEDSSIYLCSVSGQQNTEAFFGQGTRLTVV.

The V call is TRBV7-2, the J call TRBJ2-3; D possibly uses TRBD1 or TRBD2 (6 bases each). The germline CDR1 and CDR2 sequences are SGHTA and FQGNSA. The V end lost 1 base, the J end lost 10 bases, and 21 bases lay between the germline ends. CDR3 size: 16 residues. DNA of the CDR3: TGTGCCAGCAGCTTAGGAGGGGGGCCCAATAGGAGGTCGCAGTATTTT. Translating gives CASSLGGGPNRRSQYF.

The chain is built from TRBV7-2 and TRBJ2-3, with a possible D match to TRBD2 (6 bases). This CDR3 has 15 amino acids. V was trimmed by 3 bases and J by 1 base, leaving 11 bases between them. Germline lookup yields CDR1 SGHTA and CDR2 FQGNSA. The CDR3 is CASSFPASGTDTQYF. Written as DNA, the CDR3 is TGTGCCAGCAGCTTCCCAGCTAGCGGCACAGATACGCAGTATTTT.

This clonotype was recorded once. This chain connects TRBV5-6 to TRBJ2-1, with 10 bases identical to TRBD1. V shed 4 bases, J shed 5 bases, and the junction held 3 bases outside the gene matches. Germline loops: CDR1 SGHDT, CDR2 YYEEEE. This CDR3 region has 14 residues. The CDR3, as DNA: TGTGCCAGCAGCCCCGACAGGGGGCACAATGAGCAGTTCTTC. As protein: CASSPDRGHNEQFF.

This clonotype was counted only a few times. CDR3 bases: TGTGCCAGCGGGGACAAATTCTTCTACGAGCAGTACTTC. The encoded protein is CASGDKFFYEQYF. V and J are TRBV7-2 and TRBJ2-7, with D perhaps TRBD1 (6 bases). CDR1 SGHTA and CDR2 FQGNSA come from the germline V gene. The V gene lost 8 bases and the J gene lost 3 bases, with 14 bases spanning the gap. The CDR3 loop spans 13 amino acids.

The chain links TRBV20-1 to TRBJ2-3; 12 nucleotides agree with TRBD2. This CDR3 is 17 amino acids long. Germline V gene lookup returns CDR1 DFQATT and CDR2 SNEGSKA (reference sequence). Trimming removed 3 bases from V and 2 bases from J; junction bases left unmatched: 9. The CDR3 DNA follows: TGCAGTGCTAGTCGGCTAGCGGGGGGGGTCTTCACAGATACGCAGTATTTT. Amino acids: CSASRLAGGVFTDTQYF.

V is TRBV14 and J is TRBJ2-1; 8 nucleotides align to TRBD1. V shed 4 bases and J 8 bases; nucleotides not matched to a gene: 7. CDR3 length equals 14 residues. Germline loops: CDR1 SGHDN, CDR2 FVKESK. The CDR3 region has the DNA TGTGCCAGCAGCCCGATTGACAGGGGCTATGAGCAGTTCTTC. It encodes CASSPIDRGYEQFF.

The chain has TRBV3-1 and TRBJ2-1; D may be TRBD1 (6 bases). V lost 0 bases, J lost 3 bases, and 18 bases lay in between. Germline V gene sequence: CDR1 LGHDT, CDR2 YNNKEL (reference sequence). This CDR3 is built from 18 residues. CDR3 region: CASSQELGKGDNYNEQFF. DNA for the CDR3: TGTGCCAGCAGCCAAGAATTAGGTAAGGGGGACAACTACAATGAGCAGTTCTTC.

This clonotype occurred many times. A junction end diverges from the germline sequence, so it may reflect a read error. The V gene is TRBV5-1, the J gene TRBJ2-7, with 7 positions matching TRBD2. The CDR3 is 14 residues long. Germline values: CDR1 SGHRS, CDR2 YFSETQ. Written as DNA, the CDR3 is TGTGCCAGCAGCTCCCAGGGAGGGTCCTACGAGCAGTACTTC. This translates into CASSSQGGSYEQYF.

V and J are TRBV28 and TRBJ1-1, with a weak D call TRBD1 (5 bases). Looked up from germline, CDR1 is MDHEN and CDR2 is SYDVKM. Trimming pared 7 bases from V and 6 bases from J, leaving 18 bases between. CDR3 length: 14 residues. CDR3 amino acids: CASTPSGSVAEAFF. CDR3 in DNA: TGTGCCAGCACACCTTCAGGGAGTGTGGCTGAAGCTTTCTTT. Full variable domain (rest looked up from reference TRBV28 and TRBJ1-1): DVKVTQSSRYLVKRTGEKVFLECVQDMDHENMFWYRQDPGLGLRLIYFSYDVKMKEKGDIPEGYSVSREKKERFSLILESASTNQTSMYLCASTPSGSVAEAFFGQGTRLTVV.

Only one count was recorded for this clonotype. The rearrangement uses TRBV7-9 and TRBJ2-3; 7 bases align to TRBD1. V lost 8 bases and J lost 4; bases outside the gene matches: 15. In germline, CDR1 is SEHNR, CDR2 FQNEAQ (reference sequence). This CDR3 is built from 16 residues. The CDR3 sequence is CASARDSLFSADTQYF. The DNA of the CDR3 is TGTGCCAGCGCTCGGGACAGTCTTTTTAGCGCAGATACGCAGTATTTT.

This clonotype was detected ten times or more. The CDR3 region is CSAGTGLATDTQYF. The CDR3 nucleotides are TGCAGTGCTGGGACGGGACTCGCTACAGATACGCAGTATTTT. The V gene is TRBV20-1, the J gene TRBJ2-3; possible D gene TRBD2, 6 bases. The germline CDR1 and CDR2 sequences are DFQATT and SNEGSKA (reference sequence). V lost 5 bases and J 3 bases, leaving 15 bases between the germline ends. The CDR3 loop spans 14 amino acids.

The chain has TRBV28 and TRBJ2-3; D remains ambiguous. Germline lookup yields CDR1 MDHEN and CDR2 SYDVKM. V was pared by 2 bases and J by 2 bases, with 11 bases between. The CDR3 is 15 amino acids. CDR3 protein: CASSLPGFDTDTQYF. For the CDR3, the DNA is TGTGCCAGCAGTTTACCCGGGTTCGACACAGATACGCAGTATTTT.

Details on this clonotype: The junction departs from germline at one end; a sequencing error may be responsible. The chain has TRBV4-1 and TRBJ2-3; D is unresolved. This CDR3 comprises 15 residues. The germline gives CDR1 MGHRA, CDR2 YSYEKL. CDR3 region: CTSSQEQRATDTQYF. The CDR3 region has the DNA TGCACCAGCAGCCAAGAGCAACGGGCGACAGATACGCAGTATTTT.

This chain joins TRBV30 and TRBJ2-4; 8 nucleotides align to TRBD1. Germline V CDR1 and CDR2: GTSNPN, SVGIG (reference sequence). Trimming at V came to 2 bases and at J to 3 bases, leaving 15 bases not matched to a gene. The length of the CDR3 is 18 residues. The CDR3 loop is CAWSRRTGMRWDKNIQYF. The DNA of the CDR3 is TGTGCCTGGAGTCGACGGACAGGGATGAGGTGGGACAAAAACATTCAGTACTTC. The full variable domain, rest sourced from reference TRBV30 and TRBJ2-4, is SQTIHQWPATLVQPVGSPLSLECTVEGTSNPNLYWYRQAAGRGLQLLFYSVGIGQISSEVPQNLSASRPQDRQFILSSKKLLLSDSGFYLCAWSRRTGMRWDKNIQYFGAGTRLSVL.

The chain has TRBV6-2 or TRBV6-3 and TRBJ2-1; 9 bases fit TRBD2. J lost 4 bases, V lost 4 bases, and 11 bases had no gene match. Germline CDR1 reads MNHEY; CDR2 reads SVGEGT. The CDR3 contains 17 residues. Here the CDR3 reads CASSSPPSGGLYNEQFF. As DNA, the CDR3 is TGTGCCAGCAGTTCACCCCCCAGCGGGGGGTTATACAATGAGCAGTTCTTC.

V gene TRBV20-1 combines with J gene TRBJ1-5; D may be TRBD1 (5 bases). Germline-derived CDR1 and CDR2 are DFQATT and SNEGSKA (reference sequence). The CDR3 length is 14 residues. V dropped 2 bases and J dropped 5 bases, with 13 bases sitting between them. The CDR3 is CSARPYQGYQPQHF. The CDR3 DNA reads TGCAGTGCTAGACCATACCAGGGTTATCAGCCCCAGCATTTT.

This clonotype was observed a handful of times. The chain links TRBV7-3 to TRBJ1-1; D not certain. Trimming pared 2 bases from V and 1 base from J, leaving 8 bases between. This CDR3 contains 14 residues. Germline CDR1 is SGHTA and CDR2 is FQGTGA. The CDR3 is CASSLLASNTEAFF. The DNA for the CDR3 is TGTGCCAGCAGCTTATTAGCGTCGAACACTGAAGCTTTCTTT.

The CDR3 loop is CASSTIADWGTDTQYF. CDR3 coding DNA: TGTGCCAGTAGTACCATAGCGGACTGGGGCACAGATACGCAGTATTTT. The chain uses TRBV19 and TRBJ2-3; tentative D call: TRBD2 (6 bases). Trimming removed 4 bases at V and 1 base at J, with 15 bases between. The CDR3 spans 16 residues. Per the germline V gene, CDR1 is LNHDA and CDR2 is SQIVND (reference sequence).

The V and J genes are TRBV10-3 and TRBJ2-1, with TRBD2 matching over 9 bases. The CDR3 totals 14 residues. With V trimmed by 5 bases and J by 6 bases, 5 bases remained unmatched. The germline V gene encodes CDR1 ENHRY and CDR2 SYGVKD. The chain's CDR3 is CAISLAGPLNEQFF. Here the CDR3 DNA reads TGTGCCATCAGTCTAGCGGGACCCCTCAATGAGCAGTTCTTC.

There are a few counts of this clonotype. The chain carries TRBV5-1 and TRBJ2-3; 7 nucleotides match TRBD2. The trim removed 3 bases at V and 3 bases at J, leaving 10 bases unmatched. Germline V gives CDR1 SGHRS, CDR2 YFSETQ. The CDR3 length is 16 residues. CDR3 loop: CASSSGWGGETDTQYF. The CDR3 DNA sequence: TGCGCCAGCAGCTCCGGCTGGGGGGGGGAAACAGATACGCAGTATTTT.

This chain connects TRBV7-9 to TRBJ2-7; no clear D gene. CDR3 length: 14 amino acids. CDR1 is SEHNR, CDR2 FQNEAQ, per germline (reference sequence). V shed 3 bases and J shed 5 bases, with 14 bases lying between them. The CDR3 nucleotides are TGTGCCAGCAGCTTCGATGGGTACATCAACGAGCAGTACTTC. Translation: CASSFDGYINEQYF.

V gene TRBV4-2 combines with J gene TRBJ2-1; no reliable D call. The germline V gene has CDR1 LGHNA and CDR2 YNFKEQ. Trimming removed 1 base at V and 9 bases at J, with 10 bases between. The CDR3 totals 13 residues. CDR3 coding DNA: TGTGCCAGCAGCCAAGCAGTTTGGGGTGAGCAGTTCTTC. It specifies CASSQAVWGEQFF.

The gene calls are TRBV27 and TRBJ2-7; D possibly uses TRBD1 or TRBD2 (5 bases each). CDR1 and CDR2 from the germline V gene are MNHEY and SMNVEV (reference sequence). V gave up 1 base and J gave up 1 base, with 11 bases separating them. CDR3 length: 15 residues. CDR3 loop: CASSLFGTSSYEQYF. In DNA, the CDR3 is TGTGCCAGCAGTTTATTTGGGACGTCTTCCTACGAGCAGTACTTC.

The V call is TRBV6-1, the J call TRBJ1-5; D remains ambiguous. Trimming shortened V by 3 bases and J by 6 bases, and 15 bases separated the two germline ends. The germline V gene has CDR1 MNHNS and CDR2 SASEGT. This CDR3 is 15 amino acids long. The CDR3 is CASSEVQNHLQPQHF. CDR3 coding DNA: TGTGCCAGCAGTGAGGTCCAGAACCACCTTCAGCCCCAGCATTTT.